This entry lists 14 T cell receptor beta chains sequenced from one sample in a study of cytomegalovirus exposure and HLA in healthy donors. PCR was performed using 60 Vbeta and 13 Jbeta primers. The table came from immunoSEQ multiplex PCR; TCRdb's copy has only in-frame clones and leaves some out. The profile shows 150,000 to 200,000 clones, roughly 86% of them singletons. Sequencing was performed on PBMCs. The receptors derive from a woman younger than 30 in good health and CMV-seronegative.

This clone appeared a single time. CDR3 in amino acids: CASSPRGPIYEQYF. CDR3 sequence (DNA): TGTGCCAGCAGCCCCCGAGGTCCGATCTACGAGCAGTACTTC. The chain has TRBV7-9 and TRBJ2-7; no clear D gene. CDR3 size: 14 residues. Germline V CDR1 and CDR2: SEHNR, FQNEAQ (reference sequence). V lost 5 bases to trimming and J lost 3 bases, with 14 bases between them.

This clone was counted a single time. The chain combines TRBV2 with TRBJ2-3; 7 bases are shared with TRBD1. Germline V gives CDR1 SNHLY, CDR2 FYNNEI. The V segment lost 7 bases and the J segment 3 bases; nucleotides outside the gene matches: 10. CDR3 length: 15 amino acids. The CDR3 nucleotides read TGTGCCAGCAACGGGGACAGTTCTCCGACAGATACGCAGTATTTT. It yields the protein CASNGDSSPTDTQYF.

The chain carries TRBV5-1 and TRBJ2-7; TRBD1 aligns across 7 bases. With V trimmed by 2 bases and J by 5 bases, 10 bases remained unmatched. CDR1 SGHRS and CDR2 YFSETQ come from the germline V gene. The CDR3 is 15 residues long. The CDR3 region has the DNA TGCGCCAGCAGCTTCGGGGCAGGGGGTTCTGACGAGCAGTACTTC. Amino acids: CASSFGAGGSDEQYF.

The rearrangement joins TRBV2 to TRBJ2-1; 9 bases map to TRBD2. Germline V gene lookup returns CDR1 SNHLY and CDR2 FYNNEI. This CDR3 region has 13 residues. With V trimmed by 7 bases and J by 7 bases, 5 bases remained unmatched. As DNA, the CDR3 is TGTGCCAGCACGCGGGGGGGACGGAATGAGCAGTTCTTC. This gives the protein CASTRGGRNEQFF.

The V and J genes are TRBV4-3 and TRBJ1-1; 10 bases fit TRBD1. Germline V gene data show CDR1 as LGHNA and CDR2 as YSLEER. V trimming: 3 bases; J trimming: 8 bases; junction bases outside the gene matches: 6. There are 14 residues in the CDR3. Here the CDR3 reads CASSQGTGDTEAFF. Written as DNA, the CDR3 is TGCGCCAGCAGCCAGGGGACAGGGGATACCGAAGCTTTCTTT.

This rearrangement joins TRBV21-1 to TRBJ1-3; TRBD1, the D gene given by the table, was not confirmed from the DNA. TRBV21-1 is flagged as a pseudogene. CDR3 length: 14 residues. CDR3: CASNHTHSGNTIYF. The CDR3 DNA reads TGTGCCAGCAACCACACCCACTCTGGAAACACCATATATTTT.

The chain combines TRBV7-8 with TRBJ2-7; D gene ambiguous. The CDR3 totals 15 residues. The V end was cut by 5 bases, the J end by 0 bases, with 14 bases between. The germline gives CDR1 SGHVS, CDR2 FQNEAQ. The CDR3: CASSMELGDSYEQYF. The CDR3 nucleotides are TGTGCCAGCAGCATGGAGTTAGGAGACTCCTACGAGCAGTACTTC.

The chain uses TRBV19 and TRBJ1-4; D is unclear. This CDR3 has 14 amino acids. Germline values: CDR1 LNHDA, CDR2 SQIVND (reference sequence). Deletions cut 4 bases from V and 0 bases from J, with 6 bases between. The CDR3 loop is CASSRTTTNEKLFF. The CDR3 bases are TGTGCCAGTAGTAGAACAACAACTAATGAAAAACTGTTTTTT. Full variable domain (outside the CDR3, taken from reference TRBV19 and TRBJ1-4): DGGITQSPKYLFRKEGQNVTLSCEQNLNHDAMYWYRQDPGQGLRLIYYSQIVNDFQKGDIAEGYSVSREKKESFPLTVTSAQKNPTAFYLCASSRTTTNEKLFFGSGTQLSVL.

Worth noting for this clone: At one boundary the junction diverges from the germline segment, which might be a read error. The genes are TRBV5-4 and TRBJ1-6; 9 nucleotides match TRBD1. The CDR3 length is 19 residues. Germline loops: CDR1 SGHNT, CDR2 YYREEE (reference sequence). Here the CDR3 reads CASRLGTGGAGSYNSPLHF. CDR3 DNA sequence: TGTGCCAGCAGGTTGGGTACAGGGGGCGCCGGCTCCTATAATTCACCCCTCCACTTT.

V usage is TRBV18 and J usage is TRBJ2-5; 7 nucleotides line up with TRBD1. The CDR3 length is 16 residues. Germline V lookup: CDR1 KGHSH, CDR2 LQKENI. The trim removed 1 base at V and 1 base at J, leaving 6 bases unmatched. CDR3 DNA sequence: TGTGCCAGCTCACCACGGACAGGAAAAGGCCAAGAGACCCAGTACTTC. This sequence encodes CASSPRTGKGQETQYF.

As regards this clone: Sequence at one end of the junction differs from germline and may be a read error. V gene TRBV7-9 combines with J gene TRBJ2-5; the match to TRBD2 covers 10 bases. Germline V gives CDR1 SEHNR, CDR2 FQNEAQ (reference sequence). The CDR3 totals 17 residues. The chain's CDR3 is CSSSRGSGRVGQETQYF. CDR3 in DNA: TGTTCCAGCAGCAGGGGCAGCGGGAGGGTGGGTCAAGAGACCCAGTACTTC.

The chain combines TRBV12-5 with TRBJ1-1; 7 bases line up with TRBD1. Germline trimming cut 2 bases from V and 1 base from J; bases unmatched to any gene: 16. The CDR3 length is 19 residues. Germline-derived CDR1 and CDR2 are LGHNT and FRNRAP. The CDR3 sequence: CASGLTRPGGFVENTEAFF. The CDR3 DNA reads TGTGCTAGTGGTTTGACTCGCCCAGGGGGGTTTGTTGAGAACACTGAAGCTTTCTTT.

The rearrangement links TRBV2 to TRBJ1-2; TRBD1 matches at 10 bases. Looked up from germline, CDR1 is SNHLY and CDR2 is FYNNEI. The CDR3 runs 16 residues. Trimming removed 0 bases from V and 5 bases from J; junction bases left unmatched: 6. As DNA, the CDR3 is TGTGCCAGCAGTGAAGCGGGACAGGGGAGGTGGTATGGCTACACCTTC. Encoded protein: CASSEAGQGRWYGYTF.

The chain links TRBV28 to TRBJ2-5; D is unresolved. Between the trimmed V and J ends, which lost 5 bases and 1 base, there was a span of 11 bases. This CDR3 spans 14 amino acids. Germline V CDR1 and CDR2: MDHEN, SYDVKM. CDR3 sequence reads: CASSQRMSQETQYF. CDR3 in DNA: TGTGCCAGCAGTCAAAGAATGAGCCAAGAGACCCAGTACTTC.